The next 27 T cell receptor beta chains were all read from a single sample in a study of STAT3 mutations in large granular lymphocyte leukemia. Overall study results and limits: Every T-LGLL patient had at least one immunodominant TCRbeta clonotype.

TCRdb's copy holds only in-frame clones and misses some; the assay was immunoSEQ multiplex PCR. The sample has thousands of clones, approximately 31% seen once. Their specific antigens are unknown. The source material was PBMCs. These receptors originate from a human donor with T large granular lymphocyte leukemia. Some clones in this sample may be carry-over from other donors' samples.

The table lists this clone with a few counts. This chain's CDR3 is CAWSPLKSGYTF. The CDR3 DNA reads TGTGCCTGGAGTCCGCTCAAGTCTGGCTACACCTTC. This chain links TRBV30 with TRBJ1-2; D unresolved. V dropped 2 bases and J dropped 7 bases, with 11 bases sitting between them. Germline loops: CDR1 GTSNPN, CDR2 SVGIG (reference sequence). The length of the CDR3 is 12 residues. The full variable domain, in which reference TRBV30 and TRBJ1-2 provide the parts outside the CDR3, is SQTIHQWPATLVQPVGSPLSLECTVEGTSNPNLYWYRQAAGRGLQLLFYSVGIGQISSEVPQNLSASRPQDRQFILSSKKLLLSDSGFYLCAWSPLKSGYTFGSGTRLTVV.

J is TRBJ1-2 and V is TRBV18, with 7 bases lining up with TRBD1. Germline V gene data show CDR1 as KGHSH and CDR2 as LQKENI. The CDR3 has 15 residues. With V trimmed by 2 bases and J by 2 bases, 5 bases remained unmatched. The CDR3 region has the DNA TGTGCCAGCTCACCAGAAAAAGGGGGCAACTATGGCTACACCTTC. It is translated as CASSPEKGGNYGYTF.

The J gene is TRBJ1-6, the V gene TRBV30; 9 nucleotides align to TRBD1. This CDR3 is 14 amino acids long. V was pared by 4 bases and J by 6 bases, with 4 bases of the junction left unmatched. From germline, CDR1 is GTSNPN and CDR2 SVGIG (reference sequence). The CDR3 bases are TGTGCCTGGACAACAGGGGGCCCTAATTCACCCCTCCACTTT. Its protein is CAWTTGGPNSPLHF.

Notes on this clone: This same CDR3 is encoded by further DNA sequences in the sample. The chain recombines TRBV20-1 with TRBJ2-7; D not resolved. Between the trimmed V and J ends, which lost 3 bases and 0 bases, there was a span of 3 bases. The CDR3 totals 11 residues. The V gene's germline CDR1 is DFQATT and CDR2 SNEGSKA (reference sequence). The CDR3 DNA follows: TGCAGTGCTAGGAGCTCCTACGAGCAGTACTTC. Protein: CSARSSYEQYF.

The J gene is TRBJ2-7, the V gene TRBV4-3; TRBD2 might be the D (5 bases). This CDR3 is 13 amino acids long. The ends were cut back, 4 bases at V and 5 bases at J, with 12 bases in the middle. Germline lookup yields CDR1 LGHNA and CDR2 YSLEER. The chain's CDR3 is CASSPGLWDEQYF. DNA of the CDR3: TGCGCCAGCAGCCCCGGACTCTGGGACGAGCAGTACTTC.

The V gene is TRBV5-4, the J gene TRBJ1-6, with 9 positions matching TRBD1. The CDR3 sequence is 15 residues long. V lost 4 bases to trimming and J lost 6 bases; unmatched junction nucleotides: 5. Germline loops: CDR1 SGHNT, CDR2 YYREEE (reference sequence). The CDR3 bases are TGTGCCAGCAGCATCGACAGGGGGTCTAATTCACCCCTCCACTTT. Translated: CASSIDRGSNSPLHF.

Worth noting for this clone: Other nucleotide sequences in the sample specify the same CDR3. This CDR3 reads CASSDRGRSYEQYF. CDR3 DNA: TGTGCCAGCTCGGACAGGGGAAGATCCTACGAGCAGTACTTC. The chain couples TRBV7-6 to TRBJ2-7; TRBD1 matches at 9 bases. Germline V CDR1 and CDR2: SGHVS, FNYEAQ. The ends lost 8 bases at V and 1 base at J; junction bases unmatched: 6. The CDR3 sequence is 14 residues long.

The chain employs TRBV30 and TRBJ2-1; D possibly corresponds to TRBD2 (5 bases). Germline-derived CDR1 and CDR2 are GTSNPN and SVGIG (reference sequence). Trimming removed 4 bases from V and 5 bases from J, with 12 bases in between. The CDR3 extends over 13 amino acids. CDR3 loop: CAWTFQRDNEQFF. The CDR3 bases are TGTGCCTGGACGTTCCAGAGGGACAATGAGCAGTTCTTC.

J is TRBJ2-5 and V is TRBV9, with 11 bases identical to TRBD2. V lost 4 bases, J lost 2 bases, and 4 bases stayed unmatched. Germline V CDR1 and CDR2: SGDLS, YYNGEE. The CDR3 is 15 amino acids. The DNA of the CDR3 is TGTGCCAGCAGCATGGGGACTAGCGGACAAGAGACCCAGTACTTC. As protein: CASSMGTSGQETQYF.

This clone was seen more than once but under ten times. The CDR3: CASSPAGETQYF. The CDR3 DNA follows: TGTGCCAGCTCGCCAGCCGGGGAGACCCAGTACTTC. The V gene is TRBV18, the J gene TRBJ2-5; no definite D call. CDR3 length: 12 amino acids. The germline CDR1 and CDR2 sequences are KGHSH and LQKENI. Trimming pared 6 bases from V and 5 bases from J, leaving 10 bases between.

This chain uses TRBV29-1 with TRBJ1-2; the D gene is possibly TRBD1 (5 bases). Trimming took off 3 bases at V and 4 bases at J, with 12 bases between the two ends. CDR1 SQVTM and CDR2 ANQGSEA come from the germline V gene. The length of the CDR3 is 13 residues. The CDR3 coding sequence is TGCAGCGTTGAGGGGACTACACCCTATGGCTACACCTTC. Translation: CSVEGTTPYGYTF.

As DNA, the CDR3 is TGTGCCTGGAGTGTAAAACGGGGGGGAGCTAGCACAGATACGCAGTATTTT. Its protein is CAWSVKRGGASTDTQYF. The rearrangement joins TRBV30 to TRBJ2-3, with 8 bases lining up with TRBD2. J lost 0 bases, V lost 0 bases, and 8 bases had no gene match. The CDR3 contains 17 residues. From germline, CDR1 is GTSNPN and CDR2 SVGIG (reference sequence).

A few counts support this clone. The chain has TRBV5-1 and TRBJ2-1; D may be TRBD2 (6 bases). The germline V and J ends were trimmed by 0 bases and 9 bases, with 10 bases remaining between them. Germline V gene lookup returns CDR1 SGHRS and CDR2 YFSETQ. The CDR3 runs 13 residues. The CDR3 loop reads CASSLGLGFEQFF. The CDR3 region has the DNA TGCGCCAGCAGCTTGGGACTAGGGTTTGAGCAGTTCTTC.

This clone was recorded a few times. The V gene is TRBV5-1, the J gene TRBJ2-7; TRBD2 matches at 7 bases. Per the germline V gene, CDR1 is SGHRS and CDR2 is YFSETQ. The CDR3 runs to 14 residues. With 2 bases clipped from V and 2 bases from J, the junction kept 4 bases outside the gene matches. DNA for the CDR3: TGCGCCAGCAGCTTCCACGGACTAGCCTACGAGCAGTACTTC. Its protein is CASSFHGLAYEQYF.

This clone was picked up a small number of times. The chain couples TRBV7-2 to TRBJ2-5; TRBD2 matches at 10 bases. V was pared by 0 bases and J by 4 bases, with 2 bases of the junction left unmatched. CDR3 size: 15 residues. Germline CDR1 SGHTA, CDR2 FQGNSA. CDR3 residues: CASSLALAGAETQYF. In DNA, the CDR3 is TGTGCCAGCAGCTTAGCGCTAGCGGGAGCAGAGACCCAGTACTTC.

This clone was observed a few times. The chain links TRBV9 to TRBJ1-2, with D uncertain. The V end was cut by 0 bases, the J end by 2 bases, with 5 bases between. Germline CDR1 is SGDLS and CDR2 is YYNGEE. This CDR3 spans 13 amino acids. Written as DNA, the CDR3 is TGTGCCAGCAGCGTAGACGTGAACTATGGCTACACCTTC. Amino acid sequence: CASSVDVNYGYTF.

This clone was counted only a few times. The chain carries TRBV5-6 and TRBJ2-7; D is ambiguous. V was pared by 1 base and J by 1 base, with 6 bases between. From germline, CDR1 is SGHDT and CDR2 YYEEEE. The CDR3 runs 13 residues. CDR3 loop: CASSLLGSYEQYF. DNA of the CDR3: TGTGCCAGCAGCTTGTTAGGGTCCTACGAGCAGTACTTC. Together with reference TRBV5-6 and TRBJ2-7, the CDR3 gives the full variable domain: DAGVTQSPTHLIKTRGQQVTLRCSPKSGHDTVSWYQQALGQGPQFIFQYYEEEERQRGNFPDRFSGHQFPNYSSELNVNALLLGDSALYLCASSLLGSYEQYFGPGTRLTVT.

The chain joins TRBV29-1 to TRBJ2-3; 7 bases align to TRBD2. This CDR3 is 13 amino acids long. Germline V gives CDR1 SQVTM, CDR2 ANQGSEA. V gave up 7 bases and J gave up 3 bases; unmatched junction bases: 7. CDR3 amino acids: CSATQGGTDTQYF. For the CDR3, the DNA is TGCAGCGCGACCCAGGGAGGGACAGATACGCAGTATTTT.

J is TRBJ2-5 and V is TRBV7-9; D is uncertain. Germline values: CDR1 SEHNR, CDR2 FQNEAQ (reference sequence). The CDR3 has 14 residues. Trimming cost V 1 base and J 5 bases, with 11 bases left between them. CDR3 residues: CASSLVSPLETQYF. The CDR3 DNA follows: TGTGCCAGCAGCTTAGTATCACCTCTGGAGACCCAGTACTTC.

The chain is built from TRBV30 and TRBJ2-7, with 8 positions matching TRBD2. J lost 3 bases, V lost 1 base, and 5 bases had no gene match. This CDR3 spans 14 amino acids. Per germline, CDR1 GTSNPN and CDR2 SVGIG (reference sequence). The CDR3 region has the DNA TGTGCCTGGAGTGGGCGGCTAGCGGGCTACGAGCAGTACTTC. This gives the protein CAWSGRLAGYEQYF.

This clone showed up just a few times. The chain joins TRBV25-1 to TRBJ2-7, with D uncertain. CDR3 length: 12 amino acids. The germline V gene has CDR1 MGHDK and CDR2 SYGVNS. With 4 bases removed from V and 4 bases from J, the gap between germline ends came to 8 bases. This chain's CDR3 is CASSGRLYEQYF. The CDR3 DNA reads as TGTGCCAGCAGTGGACGGCTGTACGAGCAGTACTTC.

The J gene is TRBJ2-7, the V gene TRBV30; TRBD2 aligns across 10 bases. This CDR3 comprises 16 residues. The V segment lost 1 base and the J segment 2 bases; nucleotides outside the gene matches: 8. CDR1 is GTSNPN, CDR2 SVGIG, per germline (reference sequence). The CDR3 DNA reads TGTGCCTGGAGTGGACCATTACTAGCGGGGCCCTACGAGCAGTACTTC. It specifies CAWSGPLLAGPYEQYF.

The CDR3 spells CATTWGNQPQHF. In DNA form, the CDR3 reads TGTGCCACCACGTGGGGAAATCAGCCCCAGCATTTT. The chain has TRBV28 and TRBJ1-5; D unclear. The CDR3 runs 12 residues. Germline CDR1 MDHEN, CDR2 SYDVKM. V shed 10 bases and J shed 4 bases, with 11 bases lying between them.

V and J are TRBV5-6 and TRBJ2-5; D perhaps matches TRBD1 (6 bases). V was clipped by 0 bases and J by 2 bases, with 17 bases between them. CDR1 is SGHDT and CDR2 is YYEEEE in the germline V gene. The CDR3 has 17 amino acids. CDR3 nucleotides: TGTGCCAGCAGCTTGGATCGGTCAGGGGTTGCTCAAGAGACCCAGTACTTC. Amino acid sequence: CASSLDRSGVAQETQYF.

The chain employs TRBV5-1 and TRBJ1-1; tentatively, D is TRBD1 (5 bases). Germline CDR1 is SGHRS and CDR2 is YFSETQ. CDR3 length: 17 amino acids. V was cut by 2 bases and J by 0 bases, with 17 bases left in between. The DNA of the CDR3 is TGCGCCAGCAGCTTCAGTGGGGGATCTTCAATGAACACTGAAGCTTTCTTT. It translates to CASSFSGGSSMNTEAFF. The full variable domain, rest sourced from reference TRBV5-1 and TRBJ1-1, is KAGVTQTPRYLIKTRGQQVTLSCSPISGHRSVSWYQQTPGQGLQFLFEYFSETQRNKGNFPGRFSGRQFSNSRSEMNVSTLELGDSALYLCASSFSGGSSMNTEAFFGQGTRLTVV.

The rearrangement joins TRBV30 to TRBJ1-1; no definite D call. CDR1 and CDR2 from the germline V gene are GTSNPN and SVGIG (reference sequence). V was cut by 3 bases and J by 1 base, with 12 bases left in between. There are 14 residues in the CDR3. This chain's CDR3 is CAWSPGSWNTEAFF. Here the CDR3 DNA reads TGTGCCTGGAGCCCTGGATCATGGAACACTGAAGCTTTCTTT.

The chain combines TRBV30 with TRBJ2-7; possible D gene TRBD1, 6 bases. The CDR3 runs 16 residues. In germline, CDR1 is GTSNPN, CDR2 SVGIG (reference sequence). Trimming took off 1 base at V and 0 bases at J, with 16 bases between the two ends. The CDR3, as DNA: TGTGCCTGGAGTGGTGAACAGGGCCTAAGCTCCTACGAGCAGTACTTC. Protein: CAWSGEQGLSSYEQYF.